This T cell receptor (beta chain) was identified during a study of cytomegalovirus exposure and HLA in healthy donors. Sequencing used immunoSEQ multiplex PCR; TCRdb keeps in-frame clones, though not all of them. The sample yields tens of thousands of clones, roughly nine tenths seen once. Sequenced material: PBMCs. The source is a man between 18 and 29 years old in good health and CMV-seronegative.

In DNA form, the CDR3 reads TGTGCCAGCAGCTTTTGGCTCCAAGAGACCCAGTACTTC. Translated: CASSFWLQETQYF. This chain joins TRBV5-4 and TRBJ2-5; D call uncertain. Trimming left V 2 bases short and J 1 base short, with 6 bases between. The germline CDR1 and CDR2 sequences are SGHNT and YYREEE (reference sequence). The CDR3 runs to 13 residues.